The sequence of this T cell receptor beta chain was determined in a study of blood T cells in healthy people across ages. Comments on this clonotype: As yet, its antigen is unknown.

The CDR3 is 15 residues long. The germline CDR1 and CDR2 sequences are MNHEY and SMNVEV (reference sequence). The ends were cut back, 6 bases at V and 1 base at J, with 13 bases in the middle. The study, taken as a whole, reports: Estimated diversity across one million T cells was deemed an underestimate.

For every donor, a draw yielded around 10 milliliters of peripheral blood. For the second PCR, which ran for about 6 to 11 cycles, a sample-barcoded 5' primer and a J-beta primer mix were used. MiXCR was run by TCRdb on the 5' RACE reads, yielding one entry per CDR3 protein. The data show 890,000 or so distinct CDR3 sequences, with less than 80% seen just once and 25% to 35% held by the top ten. The clonotype was recovered from a man aged 25-45 years in good health. Source material: blood. The chain couples TRBV27 to TRBJ1-5; no definite D call. This CDR3 reads CASRILAGSNQPQHF. The CDR3 DNA sequence: TGTGCCAGCAGGATCTTGGCGGGAAGCAATCAGCCCCAGCATTTT.